The 18 T cell receptor beta chains presented below share a single source sample, sequenced in a study of blood T cell repertoires in COVID-19. Assay: immunoSEQ multiplex PCR; the TCRdb copy retains only in-frame clones and omits some. The data contain some 250,000 clones, approximately 83% of them singletons. Sequences were obtained from peripheral blood. The source is a young woman who had recovered from COVID-19.

The chain has TRBV7-9 and TRBJ1-1; tentative D call: TRBD1 (5 bases). Germline values: CDR1 SEHNR, CDR2 FQNEAQ (reference sequence). Deletions cut 0 bases from V and 1 base from J, with 12 bases between. This CDR3 has 16 amino acids. The DNA for the CDR3 is TGTGCCAGCAGCTTAGCATTTTTAGACAGGAACACTGAAGCTTTCTTT. It codes for CASSLAFLDRNTEAFF.

The chain carries TRBV7-2 and TRBJ2-7; TRBD1 aligns across 9 bases. The CDR3 loop spans 14 amino acids. The trim removed 4 bases at V and 3 bases at J, leaving 4 bases unmatched. Germline lookup yields CDR1 SGHTA and CDR2 FQGNSA. The CDR3 DNA reads TGTGCCAGCAGCTCCGGGACAGGGTACTACGAGCAGTACTTC. This encodes CASSSGTGYYEQYF.

V and J are TRBV6-5 and TRBJ2-5; 10 bases line up with TRBD2. In germline, CDR1 is MNHEY, CDR2 SVGAGI. There are 15 residues in the CDR3. V was pared by 6 bases and J by 1 base, with 5 bases of the junction left unmatched. The CDR3 sequence is CASSHLAGAQETQYF. As DNA, the CDR3 is TGTGCCAGCAGCCACCTAGCGGGGGCCCAAGAGACCCAGTACTTC.

This sequence joins TRBV2 and TRBJ2-5; a weak D match, TRBD1 (6 bases). The CDR3 loop spans 13 amino acids. Germline CDR1 SNHLY, CDR2 FYNNEI. V was clipped by 5 bases and J by 2 bases, with 9 bases between them. The CDR3 coding sequence is TGTGCCAGCAGTTGGACAGCGCAAGAGACCCAGTACTTC. It translates to CASSWTAQETQYF. The full variable domain, with the rest looked up from reference TRBV2 and TRBJ2-5, is EPEVTQTPSHQVTQMGQEVILRCVPISNHLYFYWYRQILGQKVEFLVSFYNNEISEKSEIFDDQFSVERPDGSNFTLKIRSTKLEDSAMYFCASSWTAQETQYFGPGTRLLVL.

The gene calls are TRBV2 and TRBJ2-7; D might be TRBD1 (6 bases). The CDR3 contains 14 residues. Trimming pared 7 bases from V and 2 bases from J, leaving 15 bases between. The V gene's germline CDR1 is SNHLY and CDR2 FYNNEI. The CDR3 protein is CASNLDSSAYEQYF. As DNA, the CDR3 is TGTGCCAGCAATTTGGACAGTTCGGCCTACGAGCAGTACTTC.

This rearrangement joins TRBV7-6 to TRBJ2-3, with 9 bases lining up with TRBD1. The CDR3 runs 15 residues. V lost 1 base to trimming and J lost 6 bases; unmatched junction nucleotides: 5. Germline CDR1 is SGHVS and CDR2 is FNYEAQ. CDR3 DNA sequence: TGTGCCAGCAGCTTAGAACAGGGGGCATGGGATACGCAGTATTTT. This translates into CASSLEQGAWDTQYF.

V usage is TRBV7-6 and J usage is TRBJ2-2, with D possibly matching TRBD2 (6 bases). V was trimmed by 4 bases and J by 2 bases, leaving 14 bases between them. The CDR3 has 16 residues. Germline CDR1 SGHVS, CDR2 FNYEAQ. The chain's CDR3 is CASSSQAGLNTGELFF. For the CDR3, the DNA is TGTGCCAGCAGCTCGCAGGCGGGACTTAACACCGGGGAGCTGTTTTTT.

A single count supports this clone. The chain has TRBV2 and TRBJ2-7; TRBD1 matches at 8 bases. V dropped 6 bases and J dropped 5; count of bases not matched to a gene: 12. This CDR3 region has 15 residues. Per the germline V gene, CDR1 is SNHLY and CDR2 is FYNNEI. In nucleotides, the CDR3 is TGTGCCAGCAGAGATTTAGGACAGGGTTCCCACGAGCAGTACTTC. Amino acid sequence: CASRDLGQGSHEQYF.

The chain links TRBV29-1 to TRBJ2-5; D remains ambiguous. The V end was cut by 0 bases, the J end by 4 bases, with 3 bases between. CDR1 is SQVTM, CDR2 ANQGSEA, per germline. The CDR3 has 11 amino acids. The CDR3 spells CSVEDRETQYF. Here the CDR3 DNA reads TGCAGCGTTGAAGATCGAGAGACCCAGTACTTC.

The table lists this clone with a few counts. This rearrangement joins TRBV25-1 to TRBJ2-2, with D perhaps TRBD1 (5 bases). With 5 bases removed from V and 7 bases from J, the gap between germline ends came to 26 bases. The CDR3 covers 18 residues. The germline gives CDR1 MGHDK, CDR2 SYGVNS. The CDR3 sequence: CASSTPLQMGRSGGELFF. The CDR3 nucleotides are TGTGCCAGCAGTACACCCCTTCAAATGGGGCGGAGTGGCGGGGAGCTGTTTTTT.

This clone is a singleton in its sample. The rearrangement joins TRBV7-9 to TRBJ2-3, with TRBD2 matching 7 bases. The length of the CDR3 is 15 residues. Germline lookup yields CDR1 SEHNR and CDR2 FQNEAQ (reference sequence). V was clipped by 2 bases and J by 0 bases; unmatched bases: 2. This CDR3 is CASSLWRGSTDTQYF. CDR3 nucleotides: TGTGCCAGCAGCTTATGGCGGGGGAGCACAGATACGCAGTATTTT.

This clone has just one count. V usage is TRBV6-5 and J usage is TRBJ1-5; no firm D call. V was pared by 6 bases and J by 4 bases, with 10 bases between. This CDR3 contains 13 residues. Germline V lookup: CDR1 MNHEY, CDR2 SVGAGI. The CDR3 here is CASRLTYNQPQHF. The DNA for the CDR3 is TGTGCCAGCAGACTGACATATAATCAGCCCCAGCATTTT.

The chain employs TRBV18 and TRBJ1-5, with 10 bases fitting TRBD1. The CDR3 is 17 residues long. Germline CDR1 KGHSH, CDR2 LQKENI. Trimming at V came to 5 bases and at J to 0 bases, leaving 7 bases not matched to a gene. The CDR3 DNA sequence: TGTGCCAGCTCATCGACAGGGGGCTATCATAGCAATCAGCCCCAGCATTTT. Translation gives CASSSTGGYHSNQPQHF.

V and J are TRBV10-3 and TRBJ1-2; 12 positions match TRBD1. The germline gives CDR1 ENHRY, CDR2 SYGVKD. This CDR3 is 16 amino acids long. V was pared by 11 bases and J by 4 bases, with 14 bases of the junction left unmatched. This chain's CDR3 is CASTRGQGAGGYGYTF. CDR3 DNA sequence: TGTGCCTCAACGAGGGGACAGGGGGCAGGTGGCTATGGCTACACCTTC.

In its sample, this clone was seen once. The chain employs TRBV24-1 and TRBJ1-4; D not certain. Germline assignment: CDR1 KGHDR and CDR2 SFDVKD. The CDR3 is 15 amino acids. Trimming removed 7 bases at V and 6 bases at J, with 17 bases between. CDR3 protein: CATSPESPRDEKLFF. The DNA of the CDR3 is TGTGCCACCAGCCCGGAGTCCCCCCGGGATGAAAAACTGTTTTTT.

This clone has a single count. J is TRBJ2-6 and V is TRBV9, with a weak D call TRBD1 (5 bases). Germline V gene lookup returns CDR1 SGDLS and CDR2 YYNGEE. The V gene lost 0 bases and the J gene lost 0 bases, with 13 bases spanning the gap. The CDR3 extends over 18 amino acids. CDR3: CASSVGTGEYSGANVLTF. CDR3 sequence (DNA): TGTGCCAGCAGCGTAGGTACAGGAGAATACTCTGGGGCCAACGTCCTGACTTTC.

The V call is TRBV4-1, the J call TRBJ1-2; 7 nucleotides agree with TRBD1. In germline, CDR1 is MGHRA, CDR2 YSYEKL. This CDR3 region has 16 residues. V lost 0 bases, J lost 2 bases, and 6 bases stayed unmatched. Here the CDR3 DNA reads TGCGCCAGCAGCCAAGATTGGCCAGGGGGGAACTATGGCTACACCTTC. It is translated as CASSQDWPGGNYGYTF.

The V gene is TRBV5-1, the J gene TRBJ2-3, with D maybe TRBD2 (6 bases). The germline V and J ends were trimmed by 0 bases and 2 bases, with 13 bases remaining between them. CDR3 size: 16 residues. CDR1 and CDR2 (germline): SGHRS, YFSETQ. The CDR3 nucleotides are TGCGCCAGCAGCTTGGTGGGAGGTGGGGCCACAGATACGCAGTATTTT. It specifies CASSLVGGGATDTQYF.